What follows is one T cell receptor beta chain and its context. This sample was included in a study of human T cells and chemical hapten exposure. The germline CDR1 and CDR2 sequences are DFQATT and SNEGSKA (reference sequence). There are 14 residues in the CDR3. J lost 6 bases, V lost 5 bases, and 13 bases had no gene match. Time point noted: patch test 1, 2 weeks after DPC sensitization. Specified treatment: therapeutic diphenylcyclopropenone sensitization with weekly scalp DPC. TCRdb used MiXCR to reprocess the RACE reads, holding one entry per CDR3 protein. Of roughly 98,000 distinct CDR3 sequences listed, 9.5% to 15% are singletons.

This TCR was recovered from a woman between 40 and 55 years old with alopecia areata. Some clones in this sample may be carry-over from other donors' samples. This sequence joins TRBV20-1 and TRBJ2-7; 7 bases line up with TRBD2. This sample comprised whole blood, obtained in connection with sensitization to the hapten diphenylcyclopropenone (DPC). The CDR3 region is CSAGVSGSLREQYF. The CDR3 DNA sequence: TGCAGTGCTGGGGTTAGCGGGTCCCTCCGCGAGCAGTACTTC.